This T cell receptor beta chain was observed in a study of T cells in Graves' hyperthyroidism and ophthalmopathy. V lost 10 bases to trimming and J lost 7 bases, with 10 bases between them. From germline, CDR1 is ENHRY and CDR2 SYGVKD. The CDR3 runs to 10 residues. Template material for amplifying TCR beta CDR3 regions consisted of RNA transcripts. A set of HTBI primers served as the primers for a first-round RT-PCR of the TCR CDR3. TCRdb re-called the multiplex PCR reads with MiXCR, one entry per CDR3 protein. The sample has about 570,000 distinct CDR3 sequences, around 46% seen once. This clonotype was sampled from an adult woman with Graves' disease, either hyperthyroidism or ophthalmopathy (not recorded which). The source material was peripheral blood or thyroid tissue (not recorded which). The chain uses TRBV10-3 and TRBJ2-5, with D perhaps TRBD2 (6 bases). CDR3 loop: CASGDGTQYF. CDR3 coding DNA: TGTGCCAGCGGGGACGGGACCCAGTACTTC.